The 21 T cell receptor beta chains below all came from one sample that was sequenced in a study of response to subunit inactivated influenza vaccine. TCRdb used MiXCR to reprocess the RT-PCR reads, holding one entry per CDR3 protein. Of approximately 490,000 distinct CDR3 sequences in the sample, roughly 7.9% were seen once. Sequencing was performed on PBMCs from blood, taken around 25 months after vaccination. These receptors were obtained from a man between 50 and 70 years old who received an inactivated influenza vaccine.

This clonotype was recorded a few times. This chain links TRBV24-1 with TRBJ2-2; 12 bases map to TRBD1. This CDR3 contains 20 residues. In germline, CDR1 is KGHDR, CDR2 SFDVKD. Trimming took 3 bases from V and 0 from J; bases not matched to a gene: 10. Here the CDR3 reads CATSDPTGTGGLANTGELFF. The CDR3 coding sequence is TGTGCCACCAGTGATCCGACCGGGACAGGGGGCCTGGCGAACACCGGGGAGCTGTTTTTT.

The chain links TRBV3-1 to TRBJ2-3; D remains ambiguous. CDR3 length equals 12 residues. Trimming left V 2 bases short and J 8 bases short, with 8 bases between. In germline, CDR1 is LGHDT, CDR2 YNNKEL (reference sequence). CDR3 bases: TGTGCCAGCAGCCAAAGCTCGCGTACGCAGTATTTT. Protein product: CASSQSSRTQYF.

The chain uses TRBV7-6 and TRBJ2-5, with 9 bases that match TRBD2. Per germline, CDR1 SGHVS and CDR2 FNYEAQ. This CDR3 is built from 16 residues. J was trimmed by 4 bases and V by 5 bases; bases with no gene match: 11. CDR3 nucleotides: TGTGCCAGCAGCCAATACAGGGGACTAGCAGGAGAGACCCAGTACTTC. Protein: CASSQYRGLAGETQYF.

At least ten counts were recorded for this clonotype. V gene TRBV20-1 combines with J gene TRBJ1-1; a weak D match, TRBD1 (6 bases). This CDR3 has 14 amino acids. Germline V gene lookup returns CDR1 DFQATT and CDR2 SNEGSKA (reference sequence). V lost 7 bases to trimming and J lost 4 bases, with 19 bases between them. The CDR3 nucleotides read TGCAGTGTTCCGAAGGCAGGGGTAGGCACTGAAGCTTTCTTT. Translating gives CSVPKAGVGTEAFF.

The CDR3 region is CASSFGGLGNTIYF. The CDR3 bases are TGTGCCAGCAGCTTCGGGGGATTAGGAAACACCATATATTTT. The chain recombines TRBV12-3 or TRBV12-4 with TRBJ1-3, with D perhaps matching TRBD1 (5 bases). V lost 6 bases and J lost 4, with 13 bases in between. The CDR3 is 14 amino acids.

V is TRBV9 and J is TRBJ2-3, with D perhaps matching TRBD2 (7 bases). Trimming pared 3 bases from V and 1 base from J, leaving 18 bases between. The germline V gene encodes CDR1 SGDLS and CDR2 YYNGEE. CDR3 length: 17 residues. CDR3 residues: CASSDPFQGRGTDTQYF. In nucleotides, the CDR3 is TGTGCCAGCAGCGACCCCTTCCAGGGGAGGGGCACAGATACGCAGTATTTT.

V is TRBV4-3 and J is TRBJ1-1; D ambiguous. Germline-derived CDR1 and CDR2 are LGHNA and YSLEER. The CDR3 has 13 residues. V was clipped by 4 bases and J by 7 bases, with 13 bases between them. The CDR3 DNA is TGCGCCAGCAGCCGGGAGCGAGGGCTTGAAGCTTTCTTT. It translates to CASSRERGLEAFF.

This clonotype came up a few times. V gene TRBV5-1 combines with J gene TRBJ1-4; D is unclear. The length of the CDR3 is 14 residues. V lost 4 bases and J 0 bases, leaving 7 bases between the germline ends. CDR1 is SGHRS and CDR2 is YFSETQ in the germline V gene. The DNA of the CDR3 is TGCGCCAGCAGCCGCGGAGCAACTAATGAAAAACTGTTTTTT. Its protein is CASSRGATNEKLFF.

This clonotype appeared many times. The rearrangement joins TRBV6-2 or TRBV6-3 to TRBJ2-3; 11 bases align to TRBD1. V gave up 6 bases and J gave up 6 bases; unmatched junction bases: 14. Germline V lookup: CDR1 MNHEY, CDR2 SVGEGT. This CDR3 region has 17 residues. DNA of the CDR3: TGTGCCAGCAGCCCCTTTATGGGGACAGGGGGTGCCGATACGCAGTATTTT. Its translation is CASSPFMGTGGADTQYF.

This clonotype was detected only a few times. The chain couples TRBV5-1 to TRBJ2-1, with TRBD2 matching over 9 bases. The CDR3 runs to 16 residues. The germline CDR1 and CDR2 sequences are SGHRS and YFSETQ. With V trimmed by 3 bases and J by 7 bases, 11 bases remained unmatched. CDR3 protein: CASSSIAGVVSNEQFF. The CDR3 region has the DNA TGCGCCAGCAGCTCCATAGCGGGAGTTGTTTCGAATGAGCAGTTCTTC.

The chain employs TRBV3-1 and TRBJ2-1; a possible D gene is TRBD1 (5 bases). The CDR3 extends over 14 amino acids. Trimming stripped 0 bases from V and 6 bases from J, with 9 bases between. CDR1 and CDR2 (germline): LGHDT, YNNKEL (reference sequence). The CDR3 coding sequence is TGTGCCAGCAGCCAAGATCCAGGGCCCAATGAGCAGTTCTTC. Translated, it gives CASSQDPGPNEQFF.

This clonotype has a handful of counts. This sequence joins TRBV6-2 or TRBV6-3 and TRBJ2-1; 7 bases are a match to TRBD1. The germline gives CDR1 MNHEY, CDR2 SVGEGT. J was trimmed by 6 bases and V by 6 bases; bases with no gene match: 5. The CDR3 totals 13 residues. The CDR3 spells CASRPTGVNEQFF. The CDR3, as DNA: TGTGCCAGCAGGCCAACAGGGGTCAATGAGCAGTTCTTC.

This clonotype was observed many times. The chain employs TRBV20-1 and TRBJ2-2; no firm D call. CDR1 and CDR2 from the germline V gene are DFQATT and SNEGSKA (reference sequence). Trimming removed 4 bases at V and 0 bases at J, with 6 bases between. This CDR3 spans 13 amino acids. This chain's CDR3 is CSAIPSNTGELFF. The CDR3, as DNA: TGCAGTGCTATACCCTCGAACACCGGGGAGCTGTTTTTT.

This clonotype was observed a few times. This chain links TRBV6-1 with TRBJ2-2; D may be TRBD1 (5 bases). This CDR3 comprises 15 residues. V was shortened by 5 bases and J by 1 base, with 11 bases between the two germline ends. Germline values: CDR1 MNHNS, CDR2 SASEGT. This chain's CDR3 is CASSPQDRNTGELFF. The CDR3 DNA sequence: TGTGCCAGCAGTCCACAGGACCGGAACACCGGGGAGCTGTTTTTT.

J is TRBJ2-3 and V is TRBV6-1; TRBD2 is a possible D gene (6 bases). CDR3 length equals 15 residues. The germline gives CDR1 MNHNS, CDR2 SASEGT. V was cut by 1 base and J by 4 bases, with 12 bases left in between. The CDR3, as DNA: TGTGCCAGCAGTGAAGTTGGAGGGACCGCAGATACGCAGTATTTT. Amino acids: CASSEVGGTADTQYF.

The chain links TRBV7-3 to TRBJ2-3; 9 bases are shared with TRBD2. V was clipped by 3 bases and J by 4 bases; unmatched bases: 8. This CDR3 is built from 16 residues. CDR1 is SGHTA and CDR2 is FQGTGA in the germline V gene. The CDR3 reads CASSLGAGGPADTQYF. The CDR3 bases are TGTGCCAGCAGCTTGGGAGCGGGAGGTCCGGCAGATACGCAGTATTTT. Drawing the rest from reference TRBV7-3 and TRBJ2-3, the complete variable domain is GAGVSQTPSNKVTEKGKYVELRCDPISGHTALYWYRQSLGQGPEFLIYFQGTGAADDSGLPNDRFFAVRPEGSVSTLKIQRTERGDSAVYLCASSLGAGGPADTQYFGPGTRLTVL.

The rearrangement joins TRBV6-2 or TRBV6-3 to TRBJ2-7; D call uncertain. V lost 0 bases and J lost 4, with 10 bases in between. This CDR3 region has 14 residues. Germline CDR1 reads MNHEY; CDR2 reads SVGEGT. Here the CDR3 reads CASSYSNGFYEQYF. For the CDR3, the DNA is TGTGCCAGCAGTTACTCAAACGGATTTTACGAGCAGTACTTC.

This chain connects TRBV7-6 to TRBJ2-1; D may be TRBD1 (5 bases). V gave up 0 bases and J gave up 0 bases, with 9 bases separating them. There are 16 residues in the CDR3. Looked up from germline, CDR1 is SGHVS and CDR2 is FNYEAQ. CDR3 sequence reads: CASSLAVDSSYNEQFF. CDR3 coding DNA: TGTGCCAGCAGCTTAGCGGTAGACAGCTCCTACAATGAGCAGTTCTTC. Looking up the rest from reference TRBV7-6 and TRBJ2-1 gives the full variable domain: GAGVSQSPRYKVTKRGQDVALRCDPISGHVSLYWYRQALGQGPEFLTYFNYEAQQDKSGLPNDRFSAERPEGSISTLTIQRTEQRDSAMYRCASSLAVDSSYNEQFFGPGTRLTVL.

J is TRBJ2-1 and V is TRBV10-3; 8 bases are a match to TRBD2. Per germline, CDR1 ENHRY and CDR2 SYGVKD. J was trimmed by 2 bases and V by 3 bases; bases with no gene match: 6. The CDR3 covers 16 residues. In DNA, the CDR3 is TGTGCCATCAGTGAAGTGGCGGGGGGACCCTACAATGAGCAGTTCTTC. The encoded protein is CAISEVAGGPYNEQFF.

This clonotype has a count of ten or more. The chain uses TRBV7-2 and TRBJ2-2, with D perhaps matching TRBD1 (5 bases). CDR3 length equals 13 residues. Germline V gene sequence: CDR1 SGHTA, CDR2 FQGNSA. Trimming shortened V by 9 bases and J by 4 bases, and 12 bases separated the two germline ends. The CDR3 protein is CASSRQSTGELFF. CDR3 bases: TGTGCCAGTAGTCGACAGTCCACCGGGGAGCTGTTTTTT.

As DNA, the CDR3 is TGCAGCGTTGAACCAGGGCCTGGAACTGAAGCTTTCTTT. Translating it yields CSVEPGPGTEAFF. This sequence joins TRBV29-1 and TRBJ1-1, with D maybe TRBD1 (5 bases). The CDR3 is made up of 13 amino acids. The V end lost 2 bases, the J end lost 5 bases, and 12 bases lay between the germline ends. Germline V gene data show CDR1 as SQVTM and CDR2 as ANQGSEA.